This entry concerns a single T cell receptor (beta chain). This sample was included in a study of shared clonotypes between healthy human individuals. Data came from immunoSEQ multiplex PCR; TCRdb stores just in-frame clones and leaves some out. The sample has about 2.5 million clones; 85% to 95% are singletons. Sequenced: naive CD4+ T cells from PBMCs. Subset specified: CD45RA+ positively selected. This TCR came from a man younger than 30 in good health. Some clones in this sample may be carry-over from other donors' samples.

This CDR3 reads CATHNRASETQYF. The CDR3 DNA follows: TGTGCCACCCATAATAGGGCGTCCGAGACCCAGTACTTC. This rearrangement joins TRBV28 to TRBJ2-5; D gene ambiguous. Between the trimmed V and J ends, which lost 10 bases and 5 bases, there was a span of 17 bases. The CDR3 spans 13 residues. Germline loops: CDR1 MDHEN, CDR2 SYDVKM.